This record covers a single T cell receptor (beta chain). Its antigen is undetermined. This entry belongs to a study of cytomegalovirus exposure and HLA in healthy donors. Study-level background: Earlier sequencing of 150 million to 200 million T cells yielded about 120 million unique TCR beta sequences. Whole-study findings and limits: In a later analysis, a missense DCLRE1C variant was linked to TCR beta V- and J-gene trimming. It was in a later analysis that TCR association rates were seen to vary by HLA locus, highest for DRB1 and lowest for HLA-C.

The PCR employed 60 Vbeta primers together with 13 Jbeta primers. TCRdb keeps only in-frame clones here, not all; method: immunoSEQ multiplex PCR. The table shows 200,000 to 250,000 clones, with around 80% occurring only once. The ends lost 3 bases at V and 6 bases at J; junction bases unmatched: 5. The length of the CDR3 is 14 residues. Germline CDR1 is ENHRY and CDR2 is SYGVKD. Sequenced: PBMCs. This sequence originates from a boy younger than 18 in good health and CMV-seronegative. The chain carries TRBV10-3 and TRBJ1-1, with 9 bases fitting TRBD1. CDR3 bases: TGTGCCATCAGTGAACCGACAGGGGGTTCTGAAGCTTTCTTT. Translating gives CAISEPTGGSEAFF.